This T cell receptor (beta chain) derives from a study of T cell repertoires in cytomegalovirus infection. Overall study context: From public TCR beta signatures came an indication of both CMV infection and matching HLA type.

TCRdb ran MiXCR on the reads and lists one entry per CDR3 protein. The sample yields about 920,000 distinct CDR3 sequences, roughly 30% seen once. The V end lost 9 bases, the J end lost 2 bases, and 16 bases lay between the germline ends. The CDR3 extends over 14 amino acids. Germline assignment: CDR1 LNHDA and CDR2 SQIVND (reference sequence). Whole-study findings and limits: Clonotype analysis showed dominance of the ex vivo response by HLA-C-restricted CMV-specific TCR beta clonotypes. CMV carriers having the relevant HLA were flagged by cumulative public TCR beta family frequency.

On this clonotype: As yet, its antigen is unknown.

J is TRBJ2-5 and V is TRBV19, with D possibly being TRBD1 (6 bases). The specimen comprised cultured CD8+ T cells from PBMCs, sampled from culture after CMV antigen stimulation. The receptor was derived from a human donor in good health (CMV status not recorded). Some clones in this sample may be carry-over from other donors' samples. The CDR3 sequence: CASLNPGHQETQYF. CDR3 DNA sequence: TGTGCCAGCCTTAACCCGGGACATCAAGAGACCCAGTACTTC.